This T cell receptor beta chain was found in a study of blood T cell repertoires in COVID-19. Study-level background: There were acute and convalescent COVID-19 samples, and they came from the United States, Italy and Spain.

V lost 3 bases and J lost 1, with 9 bases in between. In germline, CDR1 is MNHEY, CDR2 SMNVEV (reference sequence). The CDR3 extends over 14 amino acids. A note on this clone: Distinct nucleotide sequences in the sample also encode this CDR3.

Per the original methods: Estimation of nucleated cell counts relied on the amplification of reference gene primers. Using immunoSEQ multiplex PCR, the repertoire was profiled, and TCRdb retains in-frame clones only, with some absent. V, J and clone size derive from that table, while D and trimming were established from the DNA sequence. The data hold 200,000 to 250,000 clones, with around 90% observed a single time. The sequence derives from a woman younger than 35 who had recovered from COVID-19. The chain uses TRBV27 and TRBJ1-1; no clear D gene. The sequenced sample consisted of peripheral blood. The CDR3 DNA reads TGTGCCAGCAGTTTCTCGGGAGGGAACACTGAAGCTTTCTTT. Amino acids: CASSFSGGNTEAFF.